A single sample is the source of the 13 T cell receptor beta chains below, sequenced in a study of cytomegalovirus exposure and HLA in healthy donors. The study ran its PCR with 60 Vbeta and 13 Jbeta primers. Assay used: immunoSEQ multiplex PCR; TCRdb lists only in-frame clones, some missing. Altogether 180,000 or so clones are present, over 70% being singletons, with the ten largest covering 2.9%. Sequencing input: PBMCs. The receptors were gathered from a male donor in good health and CMV-seronegative.

This chain uses TRBV6-5 with TRBJ1-5; 9 nucleotides match TRBD1. Germline CDR1 and CDR2: MNHEY and SVGAGI. The CDR3 has 15 residues. V was pared by 6 bases and J by 7 bases, with 10 bases of the junction left unmatched. The CDR3 coding sequence is TGTGCCAGCAGCCGGACAGGGGAAGGAAAACAGCCCCAGCATTTT. Its translation is CASSRTGEGKQPQHF.

The CDR3 nucleotides are TGTGCCAGCAGCCCCAGGGCAGGGCCCTACGAGCAGTACTTC. Translation: CASSPRAGPYEQYF. V and J are TRBV6-5 and TRBJ2-7, with D perhaps matching TRBD1 (5 bases). Looked up from germline, CDR1 is MNHEY and CDR2 is SVGAGI. Trimming removed 6 bases at V and 2 bases at J, with 14 bases between. This CDR3 spans 14 amino acids.

V usage is TRBV29-1 and J usage is TRBJ2-1, with D perhaps matching TRBD2 (6 bases). The CDR3 contains 14 residues. V lost 7 bases, J lost 3 bases, and 16 bases lay in between. Germline CDR1 reads SQVTM; CDR2 reads ANQGSEA. CDR3 sequence: CSAGRRGNYNEQFF. CDR3 in DNA: TGCAGCGCTGGACGGAGGGGTAACTACAATGAGCAGTTCTTC.

This clone turned up a few times. The genes are TRBV6-1 and TRBJ2-6, with a weak D call TRBD1 (6 bases). V lost 5 bases and J 1 base, leaving 9 bases between the germline ends. The germline gives CDR1 MNHNS, CDR2 SASEGT. The CDR3 totals 15 residues. In nucleotides, the CDR3 is TGTGCCAGCAGTCCAGGGGAGTCTGGGGCCAACGTCCTGACTTTC. Translation gives CASSPGESGANVLTF.

Here the CDR3 DNA reads TGTGCCAGTAGTTCCCGGGGGTTAGCGCCTCTCAATGAGCAGTTCTTC. It is translated as CASSSRGLAPLNEQFF. V and J are TRBV19 and TRBJ2-1; TRBD2 might be the D (6 bases). CDR3 length: 16 amino acids. V was trimmed by 5 bases and J by 6 bases, leaving 20 bases between them. The germline CDR1 and CDR2 sequences are LNHDA and SQIVND (reference sequence).

The chain employs TRBV5-1 and TRBJ2-6; 8 bases align to TRBD1. The CDR3 is 15 residues long. The V and J ends lost 3 bases and 4 bases, in that order; junction bases with no gene match: 3. Germline CDR1 and CDR2: SGHRS and YFSETQ. CDR3 amino acids: CASSSRGPGANVLTF. The CDR3 bases are TGCGCCAGCAGCTCCAGGGGGCCGGGGGCCAACGTCCTGACTTTC.

The CDR3 DNA reads as TGTGCCAGCAGTTTGGGACTAGCGGGAGGGGCCTACAATGAGCAGTTCTTC. This codes for CASSLGLAGGAYNEQFF. This sequence joins TRBV28 and TRBJ2-1; 16 bases match TRBD2. The length of the CDR3 is 17 residues. The V gene's germline CDR1 is MDHEN and CDR2 SYDVKM. Trimming took 3 bases from V and 2 from J; bases not matched to a gene: 1.

The chain links TRBV29-1 to TRBJ2-3; D gene uncertain. The ends were cut back, 5 bases at V and 0 bases at J, with 15 bases in the middle. Germline-derived CDR1 and CDR2 are SQVTM and ANQGSEA. The CDR3 length is 15 residues. The CDR3 is CSVMLTFTSTDTQYF. The CDR3 DNA reads as TGCAGCGTTATGTTAACTTTCACCAGCACAGATACGCAGTATTTT.

J is TRBJ1-2 and V is TRBV27; 7 nucleotides line up with TRBD1. With 7 bases clipped from V and 3 bases from J, the junction kept 14 bases outside the gene matches. The germline gives CDR1 MNHEY, CDR2 SMNVEV (reference sequence). The CDR3 runs 16 residues. The CDR3 DNA follows: TGTGCCAGCAATCCAAAGCCACAGGGGATGTACTATGGCTACACCTTC. This gives the protein CASNPKPQGMYYGYTF.

For this clone: Germline is not matched at one junction end, which may reflect a read error. V gene TRBV6-6 combines with J gene TRBJ1-2; tentatively, D is TRBD1 (6 bases). Germline V CDR1 and CDR2: MNHNY, SVGAGI (reference sequence). The CDR3 runs to 14 residues. The CDR3 is CASLIPGTPGFSGF. CDR3 bases: TGTGCCAGCTTAATCCCCGGGACACCAGGCTTCTCGGGTTTC.

The chain couples TRBV2 to TRBJ2-6, with 8 bases matching TRBD1. Per the germline V gene, CDR1 is SNHLY and CDR2 is FYNNEI. This CDR3 is built from 15 residues. V shed 5 bases, J shed 2 bases, and the junction held 2 bases outside the gene matches. The DNA of the CDR3 is TGTGCCAGCAGTTACAGGGGGGCTGGGGCCAACGTCCTGACTTTC. This gives the protein CASSYRGAGANVLTF.

This chain joins TRBV30 and TRBJ1-3; perhaps TRBD1 as D (6 bases). The length of the CDR3 is 15 residues. Germline V gene lookup returns CDR1 GTSNPN and CDR2 SVGIG (reference sequence). V was shortened by 2 bases and J by 5 bases, with 16 bases between the two germline ends. The CDR3 DNA is TGTGCCTGGAGTTTACAGGGACGGGGAAGAAACACCATATATTTT. Amino acid sequence: CAWSLQGRGRNTIYF.

V usage is TRBV18 and J usage is TRBJ2-2; D is perhaps TRBD1 (5 bases). The CDR3 has 16 residues. V lost 2 bases and J 0 bases, leaving 10 bases between the germline ends. Germline V CDR1 and CDR2: KGHSH, LQKENI. CDR3 nucleotides: TGTGCCAGCTCACCAAGGACAACGACGAACACCGGGGAGCTGTTTTTT. It is translated as CASSPRTTTNTGELFF.